The 31 T cell receptor beta chains reported below all come from one sample, sequenced in a study of blood T cell repertoires in COVID-19. Measured with immunoSEQ multiplex PCR; TCRdb has only the in-frame clones, and not every one. The table has fewer than 400,000 clones, roughly 88% seen once. Sample: PBMCs or T cells enriched from blood (not recorded which). These receptors were obtained from a man between 25 and 39 years old who had recovered from COVID-19.

This chain uses TRBV7-3 with TRBJ1-5; tentatively, D is TRBD1 (5 bases). The V end was cut by 5 bases, the J end by 5 bases, with 10 bases between. The CDR3 has 13 amino acids. Germline CDR1 reads SGHTA; CDR2 reads FQGTGA. The CDR3 reads CASSPDRDQPQHF. The CDR3 bases are TGTGCCAGCAGCCCAGACAGAGATCAGCCCCAGCATTTT.

The V call is TRBV7-9, the J call TRBJ1-6, with TRBD1 identical over 7 bases. Germline V gives CDR1 SEHNR, CDR2 FQNEAQ (reference sequence). The junction had 5 bases not matched to a gene; V was cut back by 3 bases and J by 6 bases. This CDR3 contains 15 residues. The CDR3 protein is CASSFGQGGNSPLHF. CDR3 sequence (DNA): TGTGCCAGCAGCTTCGGGCAGGGGGGTAATTCACCCCTCCACTTT.

This clone was recorded once. The chain is built from TRBV6-5 and TRBJ1-6; tentatively, D is TRBD1 (6 bases). CDR1 is MNHEY, CDR2 SVGAGI, per germline. V dropped 8 bases and J dropped 5 bases, with 13 bases sitting between them. The CDR3 runs 14 residues. The CDR3 region has the DNA TGTGCCAGCGCCCCCACAGGGAATAATTCACCCCTCCACTTT. This gives the protein CASAPTGNNSPLHF.

The gene calls are TRBV10-3 and TRBJ1-4, with D possibly being TRBD1 (5 bases). The CDR3 is 15 residues long. The germline gives CDR1 ENHRY, CDR2 SYGVKD. V was pared by 6 bases and J by 7 bases, with 18 bases between. The CDR3 DNA follows: TGTGCCATCAGCTCCGGGGGGGGTCGCGGTGAAAAACTGTTTTTT. Residues: CAISSGGGRGEKLFF.

The genes are TRBV10-3 and TRBJ2-3, with 9 bases that match TRBD2. After removal of 6 bases from V and 3 bases from J, the junction contained 7 bases not matched to a gene. The CDR3 consists of 15 residues. Germline assignment: CDR1 ENHRY and CDR2 SYGVKD. CDR3 DNA: TGTGCCATCAGAAAAAGCGGGGGGCCGACAGATACGCAGTATTTT. This codes for CAIRKSGGPTDTQYF.

J is TRBJ1-3 and V is TRBV5-5; D call uncertain. Germline CDR1 SGHKS, CDR2 YYEKEE (reference sequence). This CDR3 is built from 16 residues. V lost 0 bases to trimming and J lost 0 bases, with 10 bases between them. CDR3 in amino acids: CASSLGSVLSGNTIYF. For the CDR3, the DNA is TGTGCCAGCAGCTTGGGGTCGGTTCTCTCTGGAAACACCATATATTTT.

This chain joins TRBV4-3 and TRBJ1-2, with D uncertain. V gave up 0 bases and J gave up 4 bases, with 9 bases separating them. Germline V gene data show CDR1 as LGHNA and CDR2 as YSLEER. The CDR3 runs to 14 residues. CDR3 region: CASSQEGRFYGYTF. DNA of the CDR3: TGCGCCAGCAGCCAAGAGGGCAGGTTCTATGGCTACACCTTC.

The chain joins TRBV2 to TRBJ1-3, with unresolved D. From germline, CDR1 is SNHLY and CDR2 FYNNEI. The CDR3 length is 11 residues. Trimming shortened V by 4 bases and J by 9 bases, and 7 bases separated the two germline ends. This chain's CDR3 is CASSGEVTIYF. DNA of the CDR3: TGTGCCAGCAGTGGGGAGGTCACCATATATTTT.

CDR3 coding DNA: TGTGCCAGCTCACCGCAGACTAGCGGGGAGCAGTTCTTC. It codes for CASSPQTSGEQFF. This sequence joins TRBV18 and TRBJ2-1; 10 nucleotides line up with TRBD2. J lost 10 bases, V lost 3 bases, and 3 bases had no gene match. The CDR3 covers 13 residues. Germline assignment: CDR1 KGHSH and CDR2 LQKENI. Full variable domain (remainder filled in from reference TRBV18 and TRBJ2-1): NAGVMQNPRHLVRRRGQEARLRCSPMKGHSHVYWYRQLPEEGLKFMVYLQKENIIDESGMPKERFSAEFPKEGPSILRIQQVVRGDSAAYFCASSPQTSGEQFFGPGTRLTVL.

The V and J genes are TRBV10-2 and TRBJ1-3, with D hard to call. Trimming left V 0 bases short and J 2 bases short, with 11 bases between. This CDR3 has 16 amino acids. The germline CDR1 and CDR2 sequences are WSHSY and SAAADI. CDR3: CASSESRGRAGNTIYF. CDR3 sequence (DNA): TGCGCCAGCAGTGAGTCAAGAGGCCGGGCTGGAAACACCATATATTTT.

V is TRBV19 and J is TRBJ1-1; maybe TRBD1 (6 bases). V was pared by 3 bases and J by 2 bases, with 16 bases between. Germline values: CDR1 LNHDA, CDR2 SQIVND (reference sequence). The CDR3 length is 16 residues. This chain's CDR3 is CASSIRYIRGNTEAFF. As DNA, the CDR3 is TGTGCCAGTAGTATTCGCTACATCAGGGGTAACACTGAAGCTTTCTTT.

V usage is TRBV9 and J usage is TRBJ1-1; 7 bases map to TRBD1. CDR1 and CDR2 (germline): SGDLS, YYNGEE. The V gene end was trimmed by 2 bases and the J gene end by 0 bases; junction bases not matched to a gene: 1. The length of the CDR3 is 14 residues. The CDR3 coding sequence is TGTGCCAGCAGCGTCGGACAGGTGAACACTGAAGCTTTCTTT. It translates to CASSVGQVNTEAFF.

The chain recombines TRBV2 with TRBJ2-7; perhaps TRBD2 as D (7 bases). CDR1 and CDR2 (germline): SNHLY, FYNNEI. With 2 bases removed from V and 2 bases from J, the gap between germline ends came to 13 bases. This CDR3 has 15 amino acids. CDR3 bases: TGTGCCAGCAGTGAATTGGCGGGGGCTACCTACGAGCAGTACTTC. The encoded protein is CASSELAGATYEQYF.

The gene calls are TRBV6-5 and TRBJ2-1; 12 nucleotides agree with TRBD2. Germline V lookup: CDR1 MNHEY, CDR2 SVGAGI. Trimming at V came to 4 bases and at J to 8 bases, leaving 9 bases not matched to a gene. The CDR3 sequence is 16 residues long. CDR3 nucleotides: TGTGCCAGCAGTTTCGTTCTAGCGGGGGGGTTAGATGAGCAGTTCTTC. Amino acid sequence: CASSFVLAGGLDEQFF.

V gene TRBV7-5 combines with J gene TRBJ2-5; TRBD1 was called by the table and not checked on the DNA. TRBV7-5 is labeled a pseudogene. The CDR3 spans 16 residues. The chain's CDR3 is CARSLIDGVRGETQYF. The CDR3 DNA follows: TGTGCCAGAAGCTTAATCGATGGCGTAAGGGGAGAGACCCAGTACTTC.

The V and J genes are TRBV5-8 and TRBJ1-1; no clear D gene. The ends were cut back, 0 bases at V and 3 bases at J, with 9 bases in the middle. This CDR3 spans 14 amino acids. The V gene's germline CDR1 is SGHTS and CDR2 YDEGEE. The CDR3 nucleotides are TGTGCCAGCAGCTTGGGACTCTGGGACACTGAAGCTTTCTTT. Protein sequence: CASSLGLWDTEAFF.

The chain carries TRBV6-5 and TRBJ1-2; D not certain. The CDR3 length is 15 residues. Germline values: CDR1 MNHEY, CDR2 SVGAGI. V dropped 2 bases and J dropped 8 bases, with 18 bases sitting between them. Here the CDR3 reads CASSYMIRGSQGYTF. For the CDR3, the DNA is TGTGCCAGCAGTTACATGATTCGGGGTTCCCAAGGCTACACCTTC.

The chain links TRBV25-1 to TRBJ2-3, with D possibly being TRBD1 (5 bases). The germline V gene encodes CDR1 MGHDK and CDR2 SYGVNS. This CDR3 has 16 amino acids. V dropped 1 base and J dropped 4 bases, with 15 bases sitting between them. The CDR3: CASSESYRYNADTQYF. As DNA, the CDR3 is TGTGCCAGCAGTGAATCATACAGGTATAATGCAGATACGCAGTATTTT.

V gene TRBV11-2 combines with J gene TRBJ2-7, with 8 bases fitting TRBD2. The ends lost 3 bases at V and 3 bases at J; junction bases unmatched: 4. Looked up from germline, CDR1 is SGHAT and CDR2 is FQNNGV. The CDR3 is 14 amino acids. CDR3 region: CASSFSGEYYEQYF. The CDR3, as DNA: TGTGCCAGCAGCTTTAGCGGGGAGTACTACGAGCAGTACTTC.

J is TRBJ1-6 and V is TRBV12-1. TRBV12-1 is described as a pseudogene. The CDR3 consists of 15 residues. The DNA of the CDR3 is TGTGCCAGGGTCCGCCAGGGACTAGCCAGATCACCCCTCCACTTT. As protein: CARVRQGLARSPLHF.

The chain has TRBV4-1 and TRBJ2-5, with D maybe TRBD2 (6 bases). There are 16 residues in the CDR3. CDR1 and CDR2 from the germline V gene are MGHRA and YSYEKL. Trimming took 3 bases from V and 0 from J, leaving 14 bases between them. CDR3 nucleotides: TGCGCCAGCAGCCAGGGGTATTCGGGAGACCAAGAGACCCAGTACTTC. Encoded protein: CASSQGYSGDQETQYF.

This chain uses TRBV7-9 with TRBJ2-1, with a possible D match to TRBD2 (7 bases). The CDR3 sequence is 13 residues long. Germline V lookup: CDR1 SEHNR, CDR2 FQNEAQ (reference sequence). Trimming pared 3 bases from V and 7 bases from J, leaving 10 bases between. The CDR3 sequence: CASSFGGPNEQFF. The CDR3 DNA sequence: TGTGCCAGCAGCTTCGGGGGGCCGAATGAGCAGTTCTTC.

J is TRBJ1-2 and V is TRBV7-8; D might be TRBD1 (5 bases). From germline, CDR1 is SGHVS and CDR2 FQNEAQ. Between the trimmed V and J ends, which lost 2 bases and 4 bases, there was a span of 11 bases. The CDR3 extends over 14 amino acids. This CDR3 reads CASSLKGRGYGYTF. In DNA form, the CDR3 reads TGTGCCAGCAGCTTAAAGGGTAGGGGCTATGGCTACACCTTC.

The chain uses TRBV2 and TRBJ2-5; the match to TRBD1 covers 8 bases. CDR1 is SNHLY and CDR2 is FYNNEI in the germline V gene. The trim removed 3 bases at V and 0 bases at J, leaving 3 bases unmatched. The CDR3 sequence is 15 residues long. The CDR3 protein is CASSDRGQYQETQYF. CDR3 sequence (DNA): TGTGCCAGCAGTGACAGGGGGCAGTACCAAGAGACCCAGTACTTC.

This chain uses TRBV7-2 with TRBJ2-3; perhaps TRBD2 as D (6 bases). The CDR3 totals 16 residues. V was shortened by 5 bases and J by 6 bases, with 21 bases between the two germline ends. Per germline, CDR1 SGHTA and CDR2 FQGNSA. Written as DNA, the CDR3 is TGTGCCAGCAGCCCGGCCGGCGGGGCTATTCGGGATACGCAGTATTTT. Its translation: CASSPAGGAIRDTQYF.

The chain employs TRBV5-1 and TRBJ1-2; a possible D gene is TRBD1 (5 bases). CDR3 length: 12 amino acids. Per germline, CDR1 SGHRS and CDR2 YFSETQ. Trimming cost V 5 bases and J 6 bases, with 11 bases left between them. CDR3 coding DNA: TGCGCCAGCAGGATCGGACATGATGGCTACACCTTC. This codes for CASRIGHDGYTF.

A remark on this clone: An end of the junction does not agree with germline; a read error may underlie this. The gene calls are TRBV6-5 and TRBJ1-3; tentative D call: TRBD1 (5 bases). The CDR3 spans 13 residues. CDR1 and CDR2 from the germline V gene are MNHEY and SVGAGI. As DNA, the CDR3 is TGTGCCGGCAGCAGGGTTTCTGGAAACACCATATATTTT. This encodes CAGSRVSGNTIYF.

The chain uses TRBV7-9 and TRBJ2-5; 9 bases align to TRBD2. Per the germline V gene, CDR1 is SEHNR and CDR2 is FQNEAQ (reference sequence). The CDR3 is 15 residues long. Unmatched junction bases numbered 9, after V lost 5 bases and J lost 5 bases. The CDR3 bases are TGTGCCAGCAGCGCCCTTAGCGGGGGTGGCGAGACCCAGTACTTC. This translates into CASSALSGGGETQYF. Supplemented by reference TRBV7-9 and TRBJ2-5, the full variable domain reads DTGVSQNPRHKITKRGQNVTFRCDPISEHNRLYWYRQTLGQGPEFLTYFQNEAQLEKSRLLSDRFSAERPKGSFSTLEIQRTEQGDSAMYLCASSALSGGGETQYFGPGTRLLVL.

The chain links TRBV9 to TRBJ1-2; 8 bases align to TRBD1. The germline gives CDR1 SGDLS, CDR2 YYNGEE. V shed 1 base and J 2 bases; nucleotides not matched to a gene: 4. The CDR3 is made up of 15 amino acids. The CDR3 here is CASSVWTGPNYGYTF. The CDR3 DNA reads TGTGCCAGCAGCGTATGGACAGGGCCAAACTATGGCTACACCTTC.

CDR3 DNA sequence: TGCAGTGCTAGGCGGGAAAAACTGTTTTTT. It encodes CSARREKLFF. This rearrangement joins TRBV20-1 to TRBJ1-4; no clear D gene. With 3 bases removed from V and 8 bases from J, the gap between germline ends came to 4 bases. The CDR3 totals 10 residues. Per germline, CDR1 DFQATT and CDR2 SNEGSKA (reference sequence).

The chain joins TRBV18 to TRBJ1-2, with 8 positions matching TRBD1. The CDR3 is 13 amino acids. Germline-derived CDR1 and CDR2 are KGHSH and LQKENI. V lost 6 bases and J lost 3; bases outside the gene matches: 3. In nucleotides, the CDR3 is TGTGCCAGCTCCCCGACAGGGGACTATGGCTACACCTTC. It encodes CASSPTGDYGYTF.